The clone carrying this TCR beta chain was picked up a small number of times. Its antigen is unidentified. The length of the CDR3 is 13 residues. Between the trimmed V and J ends, which lost 6 bases and 1 base, there was a span of 7 bases. The method was immunoSEQ multiplex PCR; TCRdb's version includes in-frame clones alone and lacks a portion of them. The profile covers 20,000 to 25,000 clones, with about three quarters appearing a single time and roughly 10% taken by the ten largest. Antigen-specific CD4+ T cells were first expanded with viral peptide pools by the ViraFEST assay and only then sequenced. Once cultured for nine to ten days, the cells underwent separation to obtain CD4+ T cells. The participants, recipients of two vaccine doses, got either BNT162b2 or mRNA-1273. This sample was included in a study of vaccination effects on CD4 cells after COVID-19.

The chain recombines TRBV12-3 or TRBV12-4 with TRBJ1-5; the D is unclear. The source is a human donor who received a COVID-19 vaccine. Sequencing was performed on CD4+ T cells from PBMCs cultured with HCoV-NL63 spike peptides, taken after COVID-19 vaccination. The CDR3 coding sequence is TGTGCCAGCAGCCTTAAAAGCAATCAGCCCCAGCATTTT. This gives the protein CASSLKSNQPQHF.